This paragraph reports one T cell receptor (beta chain). Its target is not known. CDR1 and CDR2 (germline): MNHEY, SMNVEV (reference sequence). V lost 2 bases to trimming and J lost 0 bases, with 7 bases between them. CDR3 length: 14 residues. The entry originates in a study of long-term antiretroviral therapy in people with HIV. As for the study in general: In the earliest collections, sampling predates the 2015 immediate-ART recommendation by about a decade.

United States facilities provided treatment to all participants with HIV. Study-wide results and limits: It was observed that HIV repertoires exhibited narrower CDR3 length ranges than controls.

Survey-level resolution applied to immunoSEQ assay v3.0. Method: immunoSEQ multiplex PCR; TCRdb's copy keeps in-frame clones and lacks some. The table includes roughly 28,000 clones, 85% to 90% detected once. The TCR comes from a middle-aged man with HIV. The rearrangement uses TRBV27 and TRBJ1-2; D unresolved. Sample: unsorted PBMCs, taken 2.7 years after starting antiretroviral therapy. The CDR3 protein is CASSLKASNYGYTF. The CDR3 DNA reads TGTGCCAGCAGTTTAAAAGCCTCTAACTATGGCTACACCTTC.